This T cell receptor (beta chain) was obtained from a study of OX40 agonist ivuxolimab in advanced cancers. On the study more broadly: The patients received ivuxolimab by intravenous route every 2 weeks at 0.01 to 10 mg/kg. The dose-escalation group included hepatocellular carcinoma, melanoma, renal cell carcinoma and head and neck cancer.

TCRdb's copy holds only in-frame clones and misses some; the assay was immunoSEQ multiplex PCR. The table lists about 72,000 clones, around 88% of them singletons. The V gene's germline CDR1 is MDHEN and CDR2 SYDVKM. The ends were cut back, 8 bases at V and 5 bases at J, with 16 bases in the middle. The CDR3 covers 14 residues. The TCR originated in an adult with an advanced solid tumor such as melanoma, head and neck, liver or kidney cancer. The sample in question was CD4+ or CD8+ T cells sorted from blood, obtained in a trial of the OX40 agonist ivuxolimab. V is TRBV28 and J is TRBJ1-5; D is undetermined. The CDR3 sequence: CASGRARVHQPQHF. The DNA for the CDR3 is TGTGCCAGCGGGAGAGCTCGGGTGCATCAGCCCCAGCATTTT.